This entry describes one TCR beta chain. What it binds is unknown. This specimen belongs to a study of T cell responses to AZD1222 COVID-19 vaccine. Overall study: Some second doses came at about 4 weeks and others at about 12 weeks; these were pooled. Regarding the study as a whole: Researchers report vaccine-associated CD4 TCRs spanning spike, with dominance at 160-218 and 743-854.

Repertoires were generated with immunoSEQ multiplex PCR, while TCRdb's copy carries only in-frame clones and drops some. The sample has tens of thousands of clones, about 90% seen once. This CDR3 is built from 18 residues. Trimming cost V 5 bases and J 1 base; bases outside gene matches: 17. The V gene's germline CDR1 is SGHRS and CDR2 YFSETQ. The sequence came from an adult in good health. The rearrangement links TRBV5-1 to TRBJ2-5; 7 bases map to TRBD2. This specimen was peripheral blood, taken on day 0 of AZD1222 vaccination. The CDR3 region is CASRVGASGRLGQETQYF. In DNA, the CDR3 is TGCGCCAGCAGAGTTGGGGCTAGCGGCCGACTGGGCCAAGAGACCCAGTACTTC. Combining the CDR3 with reference TRBV5-1 and TRBJ2-5 gives the whole variable domain KAGVTQTPRYLIKTRGQQVTLSCSPISGHRSVSWYQQTPGQGLQFLFEYFSETQRNKGNFPGRFSGRQFSNSRSEMNVSTLELGDSALYLCASRVGASGRLGQETQYFGPGTRLLVL.